The entry below gives a single T cell receptor (beta chain) sequence along with its context. V lost 2 bases and J 2 bases, leaving 7 bases between the germline ends. The CDR3 is 14 amino acids. CDR1 is KGHSH and CDR2 is LQKENI in the germline V gene. This specimen comes from a study of blood T cell repertoires in COVID-19. For the study at large: Spain, Italy and the United States supplied samples that represented acute and convalescent COVID-19. PBMCs, B-cell-depleted T cells, or T cells provided the cDNA or gDNA that made up the material.

Here immunoSEQ multiplex PCR was the method, and the copy in TCRdb shows in-frame clones only, minus some. The sample holds some 45,000 clones, just over 85% seen once. Sequencing was done on a sample of peripheral blood. This chain links TRBV18 with TRBJ1-3, with no clear D. This sequence was found in a man aged 70-80 years with acute or convalescent COVID-19. The CDR3 bases are TGTGCCAGCTCACCAGAGAGGACTGGAAACACCATATATTTT. Translated, it gives CASSPERTGNTIYF.